What follows describes a single TCR beta chain. Its antigen is still unknown. The sample belongs to a study of cytomegalovirus exposure and HLA in healthy donors. The wider study: Earlier results showed almost 120 million unique TCR beta sequences derived from roughly 200 million T cells.

Findings of the study overall: V- and J-gene trimming in TCR beta was tied to a missense DCLRE1C variant by an analysis performed later.

Germline V lookup: CDR1 KGHSH, CDR2 LQKENI. This CDR3 spans 16 amino acids. Unmatched junction bases numbered 4, after V lost 2 bases and J lost 4 bases. The PCR used 60 Vbeta and 13 Jbeta primers. Using immunoSEQ multiplex PCR, the repertoire was profiled, and TCRdb retains in-frame clones only, with some absent. The sample contains 150,000 or so clones, 80% to 90% of which appear only once. Sequencing input: PBMCs. This clonotype was obtained from a woman between 18 and 29 years old in good health and CMV-seronegative. The chain has TRBV18 and TRBJ2-2, with TRBD1 matching over 10 bases. The CDR3 here is CASSPDRGLGTGELFF. The CDR3 DNA follows: TGTGCCAGCTCACCAGACAGGGGGCTTGGCACCGGGGAGCTGTTTTTT.